These 26 T cell receptor beta chains originate from one sample sequenced in a study of blood T cell repertoires in COVID-19. Repertoires were generated with immunoSEQ multiplex PCR, while TCRdb's copy carries only in-frame clones and drops some. The sample gives around 180,000 clones, 70% to 90% of which show up once; less than 3.5% is in the top ten. Sequences were obtained from peripheral blood. The receptors come from a woman aged 30 to 39 with active or convalescent COVID-19.

The chain employs TRBV5-1 and TRBJ1-1; 8 bases fit TRBD1. Germline V gives CDR1 SGHRS, CDR2 YFSETQ. V gave up 6 bases and J gave up 5 bases; unmatched junction bases: 9. The length of the CDR3 is 14 residues. The DNA of the CDR3 is TGCGCCAGCATAGCAGGGGGCGGGGAAACTGAAGCTTTCTTT. This translates into CASIAGGGETEAFF.

The chain joins TRBV19 to TRBJ1-1; TRBD1 agrees at 7 bases. Germline CDR1 is LNHDA and CDR2 is SQIVND (reference sequence). The J segment lost 6 bases and the V segment lost 5 bases, leaving 6 bases of the junction unmatched. The CDR3 sequence is 13 residues long. CDR3 residues: CASSSRQGAEAFF. Here the CDR3 DNA reads TGTGCCAGTAGTTCGCGACAGGGCGCTGAAGCTTTCTTT.

The chain links TRBV27 to TRBJ2-7; tentatively, D is TRBD1 (5 bases). Germline CDR1 and CDR2: MNHEY and SMNVEV (reference sequence). The CDR3 is made up of 13 amino acids. V lost 3 bases to trimming and J lost 2 bases, with 8 bases between them. The CDR3 region is CASSFSRAYEQYF. The CDR3 region has the DNA TGTGCCAGCAGTTTCTCCAGGGCCTACGAGCAGTACTTC.

The chain employs TRBV6-4 and TRBJ1-6; maybe TRBD1 (6 bases). The CDR3 has 16 amino acids. The V gene's germline CDR1 is MRHNA and CDR2 SNTAGT. This CDR3 is CTRGAAPESYNSPLHF. The CDR3 region has the DNA TGTACCCGGGGGGCTGCCCCCGAGTCCTATAATTCACCCCTCCACTTT.

This clone was recorded only once. The chain uses TRBV14 and TRBJ2-1, with TRBD1 as a possible D gene (6 bases). CDR1 and CDR2 (germline): SGHDN, FVKESK. The CDR3 covers 15 residues. V shed 4 bases and J shed 2 bases, with 12 bases lying between them. DNA of the CDR3: TGTGCCAGCAGCCGAGGTGGGGGCACCTACAATGAGCAGTTCTTC. It yields the protein CASSRGGGTYNEQFF.

The table lists this clone with a count of one. V usage is TRBV4-1 and J usage is TRBJ1-5; D uncertain. Per germline, CDR1 MGHRA and CDR2 YSYEKL. V was pared by 3 bases and J by 0 bases, with 9 bases between. The CDR3 is made up of 15 amino acids. The CDR3 sequence is CASSHFGYSNQPQHF. CDR3 bases: TGCGCCAGCAGCCATTTCGGGTATAGCAATCAGCCCCAGCATTTT.

V gene TRBV7-6 combines with J gene TRBJ2-5; D gene unclear. Germline V gene lookup returns CDR1 SGHVS and CDR2 FNYEAQ. The CDR3 loop spans 12 amino acids. Between the trimmed V and J ends, which lost 3 bases and 2 bases, there was a span of 4 bases. This CDR3 is CASSLRQETQYF. CDR3 nucleotides: TGTGCCAGCAGCTTGAGGCAAGAGACCCAGTACTTC.

This chain joins TRBV12-3 or TRBV12-4 and TRBJ1-1; 9 bases match TRBD1. V was pared by 7 bases and J by 4 bases, with 4 bases of the junction left unmatched. There are 13 residues in the CDR3. CDR3 protein: CASNGQGITEAFF. CDR3 nucleotides: TGTGCCAGCAATGGACAGGGGATCACTGAAGCTTTCTTT.

This sequence joins TRBV12-3 or TRBV12-4 and TRBJ1-2; maybe TRBD1 (6 bases). Deletions cut 5 bases from V and 2 bases from J, with 9 bases between. This CDR3 is built from 13 residues. This chain's CDR3 is CASSVQGNYGYTF. The CDR3 DNA follows: TGTGCCAGCAGTGTGCAGGGGAACTATGGCTACACCTTC.

The rearrangement uses TRBV5-5 and TRBJ1-2, with TRBD1 identical over 9 bases. The CDR3 is made up of 15 amino acids. V gave up 1 base and J gave up 2 bases; unmatched junction bases: 3. Germline loops: CDR1 SGHKS, CDR2 YYEKEE (reference sequence). In DNA form, the CDR3 reads TGTGCCAGCAGCTTGAGTGGACAGGGGAACTATGGCTACACCTTC. Protein product: CASSLSGQGNYGYTF.

J is TRBJ1-1 and V is TRBV7-9, with 7 bases that match TRBD1. This CDR3 is built from 13 residues. The germline V gene encodes CDR1 SEHNR and CDR2 FQNEAQ (reference sequence). With V trimmed by 6 bases and J by 7 bases, 8 bases remained unmatched. CDR3 sequence (DNA): TGTGCCAGCAGAACCGGACAGGTGCTTGAAGCTTTCTTT. Protein product: CASRTGQVLEAFF.

V and J are TRBV15 and TRBJ1-1; 8 bases match TRBD1. Germline assignment: CDR1 LNHNV and CDR2 YYDKDF (reference sequence). The CDR3 runs 16 residues. V shed 8 bases and J 3 bases; nucleotides not matched to a gene: 14. CDR3 sequence: CATDNGQGFWDTEAFF. CDR3 coding DNA: TGTGCCACCGATAATGGACAGGGATTTTGGGACACTGAAGCTTTCTTT.

The chain combines TRBV3-1 (or the pseudogene TRBV3-2) with TRBJ2-1; D possibly corresponds to TRBD2 (6 bases). This CDR3 comprises 16 residues. Germline CDR1 and CDR2: LGHDT and YNNKEL (reference sequence). V was clipped by 0 bases and J by 9 bases, with 18 bases between them. The CDR3: CASSQDLTREWGEQFF. CDR3 nucleotides: TGTGCCAGCAGCCAAGATCTCACTCGGGAGTGGGGTGAGCAGTTCTTC.

The chain is built from TRBV5-4 and TRBJ2-1; 14 bases map to TRBD2. The CDR3 is made up of 20 amino acids. Germline-derived CDR1 and CDR2 are SGHNT and YYREEE (reference sequence). J was trimmed by 4 bases and V by 4 bases; bases with no gene match: 16. As DNA, the CDR3 is TGTGCCAGCAGCCCCCGACTAGCGGGAGGGCCCGAGGGATTATACAATGAGCAGTTCTTC. It translates to CASSPRLAGGPEGLYNEQFF.

The gene calls are TRBV27 and TRBJ2-5, with 12 bases aligning to TRBD2. Trimming removed 6 bases from V and 5 bases from J; junction bases left unmatched: 7. This CDR3 is built from 15 residues. Looked up from germline, CDR1 is MNHEY and CDR2 is SMNVEV (reference sequence). CDR3 DNA sequence: TGTGCCAGCAGCCGGACTAGCGGGGCCTTGGAGACCCAGTACTTC. This gives the protein CASSRTSGALETQYF.

The gene calls are TRBV19 and TRBJ2-7; TRBD2 aligns across 8 bases. Germline V gene lookup returns CDR1 LNHDA and CDR2 SQIVND (reference sequence). V lost 2 bases, J lost 4 bases, and 10 bases stayed unmatched. This CDR3 spans 16 amino acids. CDR3 region: CASSIRSGGSLYEQYF. CDR3 coding DNA: TGTGCCAGTAGTATACGGAGCGGGGGCTCTCTTTACGAGCAGTACTTC.

The chain employs TRBV2 and TRBJ1-5, with D possibly being TRBD1 (6 bases). Germline V gene data show CDR1 as SNHLY and CDR2 as FYNNEI. The V and J ends lost 5 bases and 4 bases respectively, with 15 bases between them. The CDR3 has 15 residues. The CDR3 sequence is CASSPELGGNQPQHF. The CDR3 nucleotides are TGTGCCAGCAGTCCGGAGTTAGGGGGTAATCAGCCCCAGCATTTT.

CDR3 nucleotides: TGTGCCAGCAGCTCAAATGGCCCGAACACTGAAGCTTTCTTT. As protein: CASSSNGPNTEAFF. The rearrangement joins TRBV5-4 to TRBJ1-1; D remains unclear. Germline values: CDR1 SGHNT, CDR2 YYREEE (reference sequence). This CDR3 comprises 14 residues. Deletions cut 3 bases from V and 1 base from J, with 10 bases between.

This clone occurred once. V gene TRBV5-6 combines with J gene TRBJ2-7; TRBD2 agrees at 10 bases. The ends lost 1 base at V and 5 bases at J; junction bases unmatched: 9. The CDR3 is 16 residues long. The germline V gene encodes CDR1 SGHDT and CDR2 YYEEEE. CDR3 sequence reads: CASSLLLSSGSHEQYF. The CDR3 DNA reads as TGTGCCAGCAGCTTGTTATTGTCTAGCGGGAGCCACGAGCAGTACTTC.

The chain uses TRBV6-5 and TRBJ1-4; TRBD1 agrees at 7 bases. There are 15 residues in the CDR3. With 6 bases clipped from V and 4 bases from J, the junction kept 8 bases outside the gene matches. CDR1 and CDR2 (germline): MNHEY, SVGAGI. The CDR3 DNA reads TGTGCCAGCAGAAGACAGGGACTTAATAATGAAAAACTGTTTTTT. Encoded protein: CASRRQGLNNEKLFF.

The chain couples TRBV5-1 to TRBJ2-5; D gene unclear. Germline CDR1 SGHRS, CDR2 YFSETQ. The CDR3 consists of 12 residues. V lost 2 bases to trimming and J lost 2 bases, with 4 bases between them. CDR3 in amino acids: CASSFYQETQYF. Here the CDR3 DNA reads TGCGCCAGCAGCTTTTATCAAGAGACCCAGTACTTC.

This sequence joins TRBV11-3 and TRBJ1-1; weak D call: TRBD1 (5 bases). The CDR3 runs to 19 residues. Germline loops: CDR1 SGHNT, CDR2 YENEEA. V lost 5 bases to trimming and J lost 4 bases, with 29 bases between them. CDR3 bases: TGTGCCAGCAGCGGAGACACTTTTGCTTACGGCGGGGGACTCACTGAAGCTTTCTTT. It yields the protein CASSGDTFAYGGGLTEAFF.

V and J are TRBV24-1 and TRBJ2-3; D unresolved. The germline V and J ends were trimmed by 0 bases and 3 bases, with 6 bases remaining between them. The length of the CDR3 is 14 residues. Germline values: CDR1 KGHDR, CDR2 SFDVKD. The CDR3 is CATSDLSRTDTQYF. In DNA, the CDR3 is TGTGCCACCAGTGATTTGTCCAGGACAGATACGCAGTATTTT.

This chain uses TRBV24-1 with TRBJ1-1, with D tentatively TRBD1 (5 bases). V was cut by 0 bases and J by 1 base, with 26 bases left in between. Germline CDR1 KGHDR, CDR2 SFDVKD. This CDR3 comprises 21 residues. The CDR3 region is CATSDLPLYRDSRGGNTEAFF. The CDR3 nucleotides are TGTGCCACCAGTGATTTGCCCCTGTACCGGGACTCAAGGGGTGGGAACACTGAAGCTTTCTTT.

The chain employs TRBV3-1 (or the pseudogene TRBV3-2) and TRBJ1-3, with D possibly TRBD1 on 6 matching bases. The CDR3 has 13 amino acids. Trimming took 4 bases from V and 8 from J, leaving 12 bases between them. Per the germline V gene, CDR1 is LGHDT and CDR2 is YNNKEL (reference sequence). The CDR3 nucleotides are TGTGCCAGCAGCCTTCAGGGGCTCGACACCATATATTTT. As protein: CASSLQGLDTIYF.

The rearrangement links TRBV5-1 to TRBJ2-3; 12 bases agree with TRBD2. The germline V gene encodes CDR1 SGHRS and CDR2 YFSETQ. The CDR3 is 17 residues long. J lost 4 bases, V lost 1 base, and 7 bases had no gene match. CDR3 sequence: CASSLFASGGGADTQYF. In DNA form, the CDR3 reads TGCGCCAGCAGCTTGTTTGCTAGCGGGGGGGGAGCAGATACGCAGTATTTT.